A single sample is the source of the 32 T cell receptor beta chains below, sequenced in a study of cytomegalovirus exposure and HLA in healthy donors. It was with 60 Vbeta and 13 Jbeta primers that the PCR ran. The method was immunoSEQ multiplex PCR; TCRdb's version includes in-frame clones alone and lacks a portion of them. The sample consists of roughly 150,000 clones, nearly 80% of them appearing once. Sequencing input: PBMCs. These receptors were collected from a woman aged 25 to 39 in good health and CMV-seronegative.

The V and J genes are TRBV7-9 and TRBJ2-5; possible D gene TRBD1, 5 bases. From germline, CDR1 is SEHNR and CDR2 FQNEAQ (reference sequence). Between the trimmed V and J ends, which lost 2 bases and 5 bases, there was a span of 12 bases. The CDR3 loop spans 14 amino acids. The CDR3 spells CASSLTGTGETQYF. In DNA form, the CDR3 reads TGTGCCAGCAGCTTAACAGGAACTGGCGAGACCCAGTACTTC.

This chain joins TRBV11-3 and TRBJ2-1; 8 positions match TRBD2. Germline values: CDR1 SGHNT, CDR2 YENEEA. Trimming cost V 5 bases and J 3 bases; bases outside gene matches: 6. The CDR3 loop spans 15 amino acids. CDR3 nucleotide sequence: TGTGCCAGCAGCACCGGTAGCGGGGACTACAATGAGCAGTTCTTC. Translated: CASSTGSGDYNEQFF.

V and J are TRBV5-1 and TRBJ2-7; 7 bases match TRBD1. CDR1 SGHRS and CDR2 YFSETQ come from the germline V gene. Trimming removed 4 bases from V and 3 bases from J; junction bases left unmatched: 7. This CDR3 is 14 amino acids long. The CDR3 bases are TGCGCCAGCAGCCTCTCCCGGGACAGCTACGAGCAGTACTTC. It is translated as CASSLSRDSYEQYF.

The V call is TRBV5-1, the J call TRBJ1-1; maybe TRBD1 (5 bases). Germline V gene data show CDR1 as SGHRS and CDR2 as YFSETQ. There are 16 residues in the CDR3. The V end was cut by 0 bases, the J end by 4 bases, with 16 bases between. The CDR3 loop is CASSLDSWGGSTEAFF. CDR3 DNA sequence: TGCGCCAGCAGCTTGGACTCCTGGGGGGGTAGCACTGAAGCTTTCTTT.

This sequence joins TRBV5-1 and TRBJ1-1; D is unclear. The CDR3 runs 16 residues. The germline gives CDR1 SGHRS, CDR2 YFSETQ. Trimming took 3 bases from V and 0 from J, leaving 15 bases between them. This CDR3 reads CASSSSWTGMNTEAFF. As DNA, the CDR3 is TGCGCCAGCAGCTCTAGCTGGACGGGAATGAACACTGAAGCTTTCTTT.

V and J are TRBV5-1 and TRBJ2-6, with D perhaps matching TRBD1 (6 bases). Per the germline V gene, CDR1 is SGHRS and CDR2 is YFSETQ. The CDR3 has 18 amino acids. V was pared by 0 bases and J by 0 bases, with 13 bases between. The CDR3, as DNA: TGCGCCAGCAGCTTGGAGCAGGGGCTTAACTCTGGGGCCAACGTCCTGACTTTC. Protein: CASSLEQGLNSGANVLTF.

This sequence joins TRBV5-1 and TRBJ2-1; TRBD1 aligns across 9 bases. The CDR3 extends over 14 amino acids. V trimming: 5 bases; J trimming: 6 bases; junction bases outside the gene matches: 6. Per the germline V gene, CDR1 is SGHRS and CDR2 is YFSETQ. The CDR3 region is CASSRQGGSNEQFF. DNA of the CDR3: TGCGCCAGCAGTCGACAGGGGGGTAGCAATGAGCAGTTCTTC.

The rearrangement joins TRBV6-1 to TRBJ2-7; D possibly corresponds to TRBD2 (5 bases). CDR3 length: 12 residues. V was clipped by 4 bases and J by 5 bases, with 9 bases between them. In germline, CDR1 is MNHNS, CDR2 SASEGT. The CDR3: CASSGPTNEQYF. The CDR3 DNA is TGTGCCAGCAGTGGCCCGACTAACGAGCAGTACTTC.

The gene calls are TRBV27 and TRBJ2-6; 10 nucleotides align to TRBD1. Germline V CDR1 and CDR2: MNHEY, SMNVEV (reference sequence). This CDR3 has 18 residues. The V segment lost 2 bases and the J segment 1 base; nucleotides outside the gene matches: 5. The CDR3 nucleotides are TGTGCCAGCAGTTTACGGGACAGGGGAGGATCTGGGGCCAACGTCCTGACTTTC. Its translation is CASSLRDRGGSGANVLTF. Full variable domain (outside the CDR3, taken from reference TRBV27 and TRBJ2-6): EAQVTQNPRYLITVTGKKLTVTCSQNMNHEYMSWYRQDPGLGLRQIYYSMNVEVTDKGDVPEGYKVSRKEKRNFPLILESPSPNQTSLYFCASSLRDRGGSGANVLTFGAGSRLTVL.

The CDR3 DNA reads TGTGCCAGCAGCTTGGTGCGCTCCCGGAGGGACACCATATATTTT. This translates into CASSLVRSRRDTIYF. The rearrangement joins TRBV5-6 to TRBJ1-3; no definite D call. This CDR3 is built from 15 residues. V lost 0 bases, J lost 8 bases, and 15 bases lay in between. Germline CDR1 reads SGHDT; CDR2 reads YYEEEE.

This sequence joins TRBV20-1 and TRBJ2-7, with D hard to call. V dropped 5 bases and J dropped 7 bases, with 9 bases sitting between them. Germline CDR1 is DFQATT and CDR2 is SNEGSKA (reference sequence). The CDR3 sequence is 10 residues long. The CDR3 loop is CSAWAGEQYF. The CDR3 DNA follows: TGCAGTGCTTGGGCAGGTGAGCAGTACTTC.

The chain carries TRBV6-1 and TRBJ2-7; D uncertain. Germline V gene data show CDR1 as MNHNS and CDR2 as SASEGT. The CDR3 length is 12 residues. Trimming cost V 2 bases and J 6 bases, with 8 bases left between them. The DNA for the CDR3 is TGTGCCAGCAGTGAATCGTGGCCCGAGCAGTACTTC. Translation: CASSESWPEQYF.

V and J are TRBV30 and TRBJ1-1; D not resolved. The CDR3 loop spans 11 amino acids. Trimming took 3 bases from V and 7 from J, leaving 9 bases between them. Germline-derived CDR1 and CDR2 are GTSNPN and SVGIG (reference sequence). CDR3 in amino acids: CAWRQQNEAFF. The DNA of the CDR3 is TGTGCCTGGAGGCAACAGAATGAAGCTTTCTTT.

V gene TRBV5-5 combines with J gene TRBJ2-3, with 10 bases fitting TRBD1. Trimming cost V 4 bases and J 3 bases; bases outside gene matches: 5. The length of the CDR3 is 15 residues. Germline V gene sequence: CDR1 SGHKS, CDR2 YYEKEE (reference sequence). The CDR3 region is CASSRGQGRTDTQYF. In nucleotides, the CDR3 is TGTGCCAGCAGCAGGGGACAGGGGCGGACAGATACGCAGTATTTT.

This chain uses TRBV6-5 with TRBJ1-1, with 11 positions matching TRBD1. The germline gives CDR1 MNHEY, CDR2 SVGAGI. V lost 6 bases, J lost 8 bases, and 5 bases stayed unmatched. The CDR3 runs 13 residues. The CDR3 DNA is TGTGCCAGCAGCAACGGACAGGGGGCCGAAGCTTTCTTT. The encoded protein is CASSNGQGAEAFF.

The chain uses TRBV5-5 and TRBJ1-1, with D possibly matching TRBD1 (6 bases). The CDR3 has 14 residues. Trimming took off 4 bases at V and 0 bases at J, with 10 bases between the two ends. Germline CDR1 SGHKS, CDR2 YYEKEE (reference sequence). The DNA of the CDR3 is TGTGCCAGCAGCCCGGGACACCTGAACACTGAAGCTTTCTTT. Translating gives CASSPGHLNTEAFF.

CDR3 amino acids: CASSLQGPTNEKLFF. CDR3 nucleotide sequence: TGTGCCAGCAGCCTACAGGGCCCAACTAATGAAAAACTGTTTTTT. J is TRBJ1-4 and V is TRBV5-6; a possible D gene is TRBD1 (6 bases). Germline values: CDR1 SGHDT, CDR2 YYEEEE. This CDR3 spans 15 amino acids. The V and J ends lost 4 bases and 0 bases respectively, with 10 bases between them.

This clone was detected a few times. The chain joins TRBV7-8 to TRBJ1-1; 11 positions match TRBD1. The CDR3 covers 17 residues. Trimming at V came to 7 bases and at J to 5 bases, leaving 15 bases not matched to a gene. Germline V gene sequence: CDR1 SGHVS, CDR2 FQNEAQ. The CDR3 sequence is CASTLPGQGVLGTEAFF. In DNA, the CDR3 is TGTGCCAGCACTCTCCCGGGACAGGGGGTCTTGGGGACTGAAGCTTTCTTT.

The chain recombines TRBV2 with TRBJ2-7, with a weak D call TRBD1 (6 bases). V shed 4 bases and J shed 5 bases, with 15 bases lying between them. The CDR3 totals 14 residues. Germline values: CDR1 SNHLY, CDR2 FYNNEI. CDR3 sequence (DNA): TGTGCCAGCAGTGTTAGGCAGGGGCCCCACGAGCAGTACTTC. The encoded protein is CASSVRQGPHEQYF.

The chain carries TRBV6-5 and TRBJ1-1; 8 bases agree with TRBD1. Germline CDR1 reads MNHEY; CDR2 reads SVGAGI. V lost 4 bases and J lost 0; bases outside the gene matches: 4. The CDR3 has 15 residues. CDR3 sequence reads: CASSFRGRVNTEAFF. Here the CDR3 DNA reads TGTGCCAGCAGTTTCAGGGGGCGGGTGAACACTGAAGCTTTCTTT.

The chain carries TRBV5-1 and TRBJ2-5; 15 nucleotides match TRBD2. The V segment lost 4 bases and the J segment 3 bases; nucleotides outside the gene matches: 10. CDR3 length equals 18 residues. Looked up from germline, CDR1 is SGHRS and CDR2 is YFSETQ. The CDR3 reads CASSPGLAGGRRKETQYF. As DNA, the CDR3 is TGCGCCAGCAGCCCGGGACTAGCGGGGGGACGGAGGAAAGAGACCCAGTACTTC.

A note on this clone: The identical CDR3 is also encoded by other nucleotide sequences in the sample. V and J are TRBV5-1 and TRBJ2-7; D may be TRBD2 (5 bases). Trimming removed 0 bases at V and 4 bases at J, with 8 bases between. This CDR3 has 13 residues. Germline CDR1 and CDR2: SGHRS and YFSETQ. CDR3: CASSLGTDYEQYF. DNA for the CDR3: TGCGCCAGCAGCTTGGGGACTGATTACGAGCAGTACTTC.

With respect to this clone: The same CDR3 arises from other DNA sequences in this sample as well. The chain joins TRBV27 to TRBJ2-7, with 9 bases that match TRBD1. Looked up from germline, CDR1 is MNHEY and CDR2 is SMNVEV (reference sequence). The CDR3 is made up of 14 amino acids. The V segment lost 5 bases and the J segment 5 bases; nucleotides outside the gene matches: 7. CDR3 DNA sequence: TGTGCCAGCAGTGCCGGGACAGGGTCCGACGAGCAGTACTTC. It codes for CASSAGTGSDEQYF.

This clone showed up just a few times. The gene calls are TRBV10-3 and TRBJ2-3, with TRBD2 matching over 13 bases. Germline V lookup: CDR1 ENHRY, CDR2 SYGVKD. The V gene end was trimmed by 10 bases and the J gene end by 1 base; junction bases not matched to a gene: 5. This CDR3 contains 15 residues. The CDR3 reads CATTSGGQRTDTQYF. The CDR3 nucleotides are TGTGCCACGACTAGCGGGGGGCAGCGCACAGATACGCAGTATTTT.

CDR3 in amino acids: CASSYPAGQEAFF. CDR3 coding DNA: TGTGCCAGCAGTTACCCGGCGGGCCAAGAAGCTTTCTTT. The J gene is TRBJ1-1, the V gene TRBV6-5, with D hard to call. V gave up 2 bases and J gave up 8 bases, with 12 bases separating them. Germline assignment: CDR1 MNHEY and CDR2 SVGAGI. This CDR3 contains 13 residues.

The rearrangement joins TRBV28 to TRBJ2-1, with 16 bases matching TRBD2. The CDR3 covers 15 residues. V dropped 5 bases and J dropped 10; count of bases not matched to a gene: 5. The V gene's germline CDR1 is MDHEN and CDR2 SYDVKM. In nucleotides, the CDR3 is TGTGCCAGCAGTGGGACTAGCGGGGGGGCCGGGGAGCAGTTCTTC. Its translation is CASSGTSGGAGEQFF.

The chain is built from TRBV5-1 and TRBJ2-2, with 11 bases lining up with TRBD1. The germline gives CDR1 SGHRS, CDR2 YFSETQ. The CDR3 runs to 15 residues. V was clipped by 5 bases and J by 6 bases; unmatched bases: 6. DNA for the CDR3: TGCGCCAGCAGTCGGGACAGGGGGTCTCCCGGGGAGCTGTTTTTT. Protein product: CASSRDRGSPGELFF.

In nucleotides, the CDR3 is TGTGCCACCTTTAAAGGACAGGGGGATAACTATGGCTACACCTTC. Amino acids: CATFKGQGDNYGYTF. The chain couples TRBV10-3 to TRBJ1-2, with 10 bases lining up with TRBD1. Trimming took 10 bases from V and 1 from J; bases not matched to a gene: 9. The CDR3 sequence is 15 residues long. Germline CDR1 ENHRY, CDR2 SYGVKD.

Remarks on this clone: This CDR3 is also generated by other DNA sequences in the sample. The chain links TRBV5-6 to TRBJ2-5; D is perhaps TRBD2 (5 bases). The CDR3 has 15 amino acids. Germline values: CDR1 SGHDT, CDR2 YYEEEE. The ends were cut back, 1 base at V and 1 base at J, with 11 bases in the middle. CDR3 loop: CASSLLGRGQETQYF. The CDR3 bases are TGTGCCAGCAGCTTGTTGGGGAGAGGCCAAGAGACCCAGTACTTC.

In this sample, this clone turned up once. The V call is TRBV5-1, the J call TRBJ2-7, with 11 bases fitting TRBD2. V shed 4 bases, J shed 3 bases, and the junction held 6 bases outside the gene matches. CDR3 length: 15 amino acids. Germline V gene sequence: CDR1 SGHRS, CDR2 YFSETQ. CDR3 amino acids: CASSRLAGTLYEQYF. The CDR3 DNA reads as TGCGCCAGCAGCCGACTAGCGGGGACACTCTACGAGCAGTACTTC.

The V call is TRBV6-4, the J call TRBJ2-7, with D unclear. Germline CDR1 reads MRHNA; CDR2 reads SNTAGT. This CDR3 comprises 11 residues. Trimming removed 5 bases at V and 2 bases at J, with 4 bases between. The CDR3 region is CASSTTYEQYF. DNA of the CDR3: TGTGCCAGCAGTACAACCTACGAGCAGTACTTC.

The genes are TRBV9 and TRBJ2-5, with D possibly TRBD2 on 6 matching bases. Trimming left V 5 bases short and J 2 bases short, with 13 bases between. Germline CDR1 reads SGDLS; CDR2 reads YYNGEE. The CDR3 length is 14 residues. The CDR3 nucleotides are TGTGCCAGCAGTCTGCTGGGGGGTCAAGAGACCCAGTACTTC. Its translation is CASSLLGGQETQYF.